The TCR beta chain described here comes from a study of T-cell reconstitution after alpha-beta-depleted transplantation in children (dated by TCRdb to the mid-2010s). With respect to the entire study: T-cell immune reconstitution after TCRalphabeta/CD19-depleted allogeneic hematopoietic cell transplantation in children was quantitatively tracked in the study by means of TCR repertoire profiling.

The treatment or condition label on this specimen signifies: allogeneic hematopoietic cell transplantation with graft depleted of TCRalphabeta T cells and CD19 B cells. The children who served as transplant recipients had been given grafts of TCRalphabeta/CD19-depleted allogeneic hematopoietic cells. V sheds 0 bases and J sheds 5 bases, leaving 10 bases between their ends. CDR1 and CDR2 are read off the germline V gene (reference sequence) as LNHNV and YYDKDF. The CDR3 has 14 amino acids, counting the end cysteine and phenylalanine. Only the CDR3 portion is preserved as DNA: 42 bases, with reading frame beginning at the first base. The paper as a whole reports these results and caveats: The high TCRbeta diversity at day 60 in some patients was ascribed to recipient T cells and intrathymic progenitors that had survived conditioning. The frequencies of hyperexpanded clones fell over the following months, and after one year, T-cell counts and TCRbeta diversity were mostly attributed to newly produced T cells. Apparently early alphabetaT-cell count recovery about two months after transplant reportedly relied on only several hundred rapidly expanded clones derived from non-depleted graft cells.

In regard to this clonotype: Its antigen has not been determined. Base qualities were left out, and no much larger clone turns up one base away.

Receptors were amplified or captured by PCR. The run used an Illumina HiSeq 2500. To normalize quantification of the TCRbeta repertoire, the TCR libraries were built with molecular barcoding that relied on unique molecular identifiers. Clones were called with MiXCR by TCRdb after fastp trimmed the public reads at Q25, and only in-frame beta chains were retained. Rows merge per CDR3 protein into single entries with the most common DNA and genes. This sample holds more than 200,000 distinct CDR3 sequences; roughly 26% were observed only once. The ten biggest clones cover about 2.6% of the sample. The sequence is built from TRBV15 and TRBJ2-5, and possibly TRBD2, on 5 matching bases. This sequence originates from a girl aged 2-10 years with Fanconi anemia, due to receive a stem cell transplant. Specimen: PBMCs, collected before TCRalphabeta/CD19-depleted stem cell transplant. Here is the DNA: TGTGCCACCAGCAGAGATGACTATTGGGAGACCCAGTACTTC. Translated, this gives CATSRDDYWETQYF.